This TCR beta chain appears in the sequencing data of a study of blood T cell repertoires in COVID-19 (TCRdb year 2020). Study-level background: Samples from collaborators originated in the United States, Italy and Spain and spanned both the acute and convalescent phases of COVID-19. The material from the prospective study consisted of cDNA or gDNA derived from T cells, B-cell-depleted T cells, or PBMCs. The dataset comprised deeply sampled blood TCRbeta repertoires from subjects exposed to, actively infected with, or recovered from COVID-19. The repertoires were made available in a free public database intended to serve as a resource for research on the immune response to SARS-CoV-2. Samples came from the ongoing ImmuneRACE study (first 160 participants) plus 1,254 subjects from 6 global collaborators. The sample metadata nearly always contained a de-identified subject ID, COVID-19 status, age in years and sex. Where available, HLA class I and class II types were taken from metadata supplied by the sample provider and were not determined by assay-based typing.

Results the study describes overall, beyond this receptor: The amount of clinical and demographic metadata varied by source and participant and was provided uncurated.

A single count supports this clone. Its antigen has not been determined. Base qualities are not provided; no much larger clone lies one nucleotide away. The CDR3 measures 15 amino acids from cysteine to phenylalanine. Only the CDR3 region is kept as DNA, spanning 45 bases read in frame from base 1. Trimmed from V: 11 bases; trimmed from J: 0 bases; junction bases lacking a gene match: 9. Via the germline V gene (reference sequence), CDR1 is LNHDA and CDR2 SQIVND. Collaborating institutions collected whole blood in K2EDTA tubes following their own protocols. For TCRbeta analysis, collaborators shipped samples as frozen whole blood, isolated PBMCs, or DNA extracted from either of those sample types. TCRbeta CDR3 regions were amplified from genomic DNA by means of the immunoSEQ Assay, a bias-controlled multiplex PCR. The published analysis was carried out like this. The number of nucleated cells in each sample was estimated by amplification of reference gene primers within the assay. To quantify the absolute abundance of each unique TCRbeta CDR3 rearrangement, sequence reads were collapsed and filtered. For each sample, productive Simpson clonality was calculated by taking the square root of Simpson's diversity index across productive rearrangements. This immuneACCESS table, as held by TCRdb, lists in-frame sequences with V and J called but not all clones. Of the missing ones, under half trace to an unresolved V gene in checked studies; the others have no known cause. V and J calls and clone size follow that table, whereas D and trimming were derived from the DNA. The sample table shows 150,000 to 180,000 clones, and 60% to 85% are seen once. Jointly, the top ten make up roughly 1.5% of the sample.

This sequence uses TRBV19 and TRBJ2-1; 8 central bases correspond to TRBD2. The sample taken for sequencing was peripheral blood. The origin of this receptor is a man older than 75 with acute or convalescent COVID-19. The CDR3 reads CARGGGGSSYNEQFF. The nucleotides are TGTGCCCGGGGGGGCGGGGGGAGCTCCTACAATGAGCAGTTCTTC.